This T cell receptor beta chain appears in the sequencing data of a study of shared clonotypes between healthy human individuals. Looking at the study overall: Aged 18 to 49, the donors were a couple of women and three men.

Each cell subset's genomic DNA was divided evenly among several immunoSEQ plates. Only in-frame clones appear in the TCRdb table, and some are missing; sequencing was by immunoSEQ multiplex PCR. Of some 1 million clones listed, under 80% are singletons. The germline gives CDR1 SGHRS, CDR2 YFSETQ. Trimming left V 0 bases short and J 1 base short, with 15 bases between. The length of the CDR3 is 17 residues. This clone was counted a single time. The chain carries TRBV5-1 and TRBJ2-3; perhaps TRBD2 as D (5 bases). The receptor was isolated from a man aged 18 to 29 in good health. The sample consisted of memory CD4+ T cells sorted from blood. The subset: CD45RA-negative fraction. This chain's CDR3 is CASSLDSAAVRTDTQYF. The CDR3 coding sequence is TGCGCCAGCAGCTTGGATTCCGCAGCGGTCCGCACAGATACGCAGTATTTT.